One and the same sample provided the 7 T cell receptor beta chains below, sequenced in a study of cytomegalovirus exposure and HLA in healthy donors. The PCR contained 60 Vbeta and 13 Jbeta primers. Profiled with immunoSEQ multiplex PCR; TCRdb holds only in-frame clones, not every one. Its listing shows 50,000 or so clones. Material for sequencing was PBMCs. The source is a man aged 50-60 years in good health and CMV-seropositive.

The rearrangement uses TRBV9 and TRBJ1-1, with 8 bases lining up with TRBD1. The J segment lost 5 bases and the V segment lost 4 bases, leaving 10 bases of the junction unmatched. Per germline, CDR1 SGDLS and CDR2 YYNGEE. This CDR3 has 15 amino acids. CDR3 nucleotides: TGTGCCAGCAGCCCTTCACAGGGGGTTGGTACTGAAGCTTTCTTT. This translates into CASSPSQGVGTEAFF.

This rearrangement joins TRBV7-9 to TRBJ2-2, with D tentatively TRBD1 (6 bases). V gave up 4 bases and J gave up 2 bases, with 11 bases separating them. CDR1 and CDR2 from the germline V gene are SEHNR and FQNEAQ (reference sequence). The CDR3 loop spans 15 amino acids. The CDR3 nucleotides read TGTGCCAGCAGCTCCGGACAGACAAACACCGGGGAGCTGTTTTTT. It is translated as CASSSGQTNTGELFF.

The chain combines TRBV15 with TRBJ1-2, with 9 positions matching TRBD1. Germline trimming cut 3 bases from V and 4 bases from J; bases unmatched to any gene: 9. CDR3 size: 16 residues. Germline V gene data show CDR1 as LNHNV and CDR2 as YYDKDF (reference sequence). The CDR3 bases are TGTGCCACCAGCAGGGACAGGGGTTTTGGGGGCTATGGCTACACCTTC. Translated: CATSRDRGFGGYGYTF.

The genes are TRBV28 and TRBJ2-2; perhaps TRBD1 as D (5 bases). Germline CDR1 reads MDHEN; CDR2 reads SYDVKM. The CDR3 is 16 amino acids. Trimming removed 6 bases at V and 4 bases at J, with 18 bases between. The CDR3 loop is CASSPADRVFTGELFF. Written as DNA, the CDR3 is TGTGCCAGCAGCCCAGCAGACAGAGTTTTCACCGGGGAGCTGTTTTTT.

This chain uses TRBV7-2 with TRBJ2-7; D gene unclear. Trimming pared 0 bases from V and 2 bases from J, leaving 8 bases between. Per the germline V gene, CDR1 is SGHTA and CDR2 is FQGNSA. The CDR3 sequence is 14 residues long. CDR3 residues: CASSLAAATYEQYF. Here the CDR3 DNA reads TGTGCCAGCAGCTTAGCGGCCGCCACCTACGAGCAGTACTTC.

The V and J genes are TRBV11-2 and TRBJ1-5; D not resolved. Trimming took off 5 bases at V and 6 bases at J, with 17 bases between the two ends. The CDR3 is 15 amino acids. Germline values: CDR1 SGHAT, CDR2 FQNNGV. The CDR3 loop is CASSTGPEAGQPQHF. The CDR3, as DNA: TGTGCCAGCAGCACCGGACCTGAGGCGGGTCAGCCCCAGCATTTT.

The chain's CDR3 is CASSKVCLDRGLYEQYF. For the CDR3, the DNA is TGTGCCAGCAGCAAAGTGTGCCTGGACAGGGGTCTCTACGAGCAGTACTTC. The chain links TRBV21-1 to TRBJ2-7; the DNA was not used to check the table's D call, TRBD1. TRBV21-1 is a pseudogene locus. This CDR3 is 17 amino acids long.